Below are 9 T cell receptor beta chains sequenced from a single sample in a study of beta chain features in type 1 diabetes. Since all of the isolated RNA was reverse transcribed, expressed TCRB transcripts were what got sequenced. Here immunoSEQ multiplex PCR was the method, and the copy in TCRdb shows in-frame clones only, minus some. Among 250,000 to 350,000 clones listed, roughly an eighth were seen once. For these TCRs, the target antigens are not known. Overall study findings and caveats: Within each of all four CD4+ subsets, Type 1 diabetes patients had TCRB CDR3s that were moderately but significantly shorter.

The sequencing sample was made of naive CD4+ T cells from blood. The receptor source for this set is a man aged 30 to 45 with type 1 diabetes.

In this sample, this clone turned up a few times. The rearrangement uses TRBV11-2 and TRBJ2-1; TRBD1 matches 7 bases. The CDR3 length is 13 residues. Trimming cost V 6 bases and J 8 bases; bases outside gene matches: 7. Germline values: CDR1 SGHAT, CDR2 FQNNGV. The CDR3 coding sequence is TGTGCCAGCAGACTAACAGGGGATCATGAGCAGTTCTTC. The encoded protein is CASRLTGDHEQFF.

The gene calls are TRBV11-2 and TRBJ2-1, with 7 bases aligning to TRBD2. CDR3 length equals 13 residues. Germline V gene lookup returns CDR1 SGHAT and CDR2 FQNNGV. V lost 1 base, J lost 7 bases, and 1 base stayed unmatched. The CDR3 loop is CASSLGLANEQFF. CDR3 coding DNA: TGTGCCAGCAGCTTAGGACTAGCTAATGAGCAGTTCTTC.

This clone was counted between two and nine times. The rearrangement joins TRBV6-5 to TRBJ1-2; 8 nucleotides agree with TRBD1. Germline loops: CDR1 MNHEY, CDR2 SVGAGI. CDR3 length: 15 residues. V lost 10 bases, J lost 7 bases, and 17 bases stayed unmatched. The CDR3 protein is CATRSSAQGAGGYTF. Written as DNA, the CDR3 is TGTGCCACGCGATCTTCAGCCCAGGGGGCCGGTGGCTACACCTTC.

The CDR3 bases are TGCGCCAGCAGCTTGGCCATGACAGGGGGCTACACCTTC. This sequence encodes CASSLAMTGGYTF. This sequence joins TRBV5-1 and TRBJ1-2, with 7 bases that match TRBD1. This CDR3 is built from 13 residues. J lost 8 bases, V lost 0 bases, and 4 bases had no gene match. Germline values: CDR1 SGHRS, CDR2 YFSETQ. The whole variable domain, filled in from reference TRBV5-1 and TRBJ1-2, reads KAGVTQTPRYLIKTRGQQVTLSCSPISGHRSVSWYQQTPGQGLQFLFEYFSETQRNKGNFPGRFSGRQFSNSRSEMNVSTLELGDSALYLCASSLAMTGGYTFGSGTRLTVV.

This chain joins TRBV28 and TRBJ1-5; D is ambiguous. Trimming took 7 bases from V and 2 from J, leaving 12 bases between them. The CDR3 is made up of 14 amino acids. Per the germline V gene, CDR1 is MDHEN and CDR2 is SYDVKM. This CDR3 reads CASNSPGGNQPQHF. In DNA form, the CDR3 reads TGTGCCAGCAACTCCCCGGGTGGCAATCAGCCCCAGCATTTT.

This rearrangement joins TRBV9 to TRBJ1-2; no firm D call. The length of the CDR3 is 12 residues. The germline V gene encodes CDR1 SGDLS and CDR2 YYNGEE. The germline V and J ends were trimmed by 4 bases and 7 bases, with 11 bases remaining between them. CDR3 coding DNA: TGTGCCAGCAGCTCGCCGCTTAGTGGCTACACCTTC. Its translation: CASSSPLSGYTF.

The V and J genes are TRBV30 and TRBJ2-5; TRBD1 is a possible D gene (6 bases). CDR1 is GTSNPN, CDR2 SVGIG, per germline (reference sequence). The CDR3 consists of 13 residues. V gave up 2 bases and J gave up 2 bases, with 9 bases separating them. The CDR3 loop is CAWSSDSQETQYF. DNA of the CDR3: TGTGCCTGGAGTTCGGACAGTCAAGAGACCCAGTACTTC.

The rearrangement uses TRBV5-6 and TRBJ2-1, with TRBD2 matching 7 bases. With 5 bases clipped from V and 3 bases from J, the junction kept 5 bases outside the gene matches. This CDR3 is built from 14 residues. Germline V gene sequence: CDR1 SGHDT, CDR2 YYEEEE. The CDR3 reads CASRAASGYNEQFF. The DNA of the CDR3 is TGTGCCAGCAGGGCGGCTAGCGGCTACAATGAGCAGTTCTTC.

The CDR3 bases are TGTGCCAGCTCACCGCTCGGGAACTCCTACGAGCAGTACTTC. Translating it yields CASSPLGNSYEQYF. The chain is built from TRBV18 and TRBJ2-7; D is perhaps TRBD2 (5 bases). Trimming cost V 3 bases and J 0 bases, with 9 bases left between them. This CDR3 region has 14 residues. Germline-derived CDR1 and CDR2 are KGHSH and LQKENI.